The clone carrying this TCR beta chain was detected a few times. The antigen is not known. The data were taken from a study of blood T cells in healthy people across ages. The authors drew ten milliliters of peripheral blood from each donor. Whenever a sample was processed, at least 6.5 million PBMCs were isolated. This CDR3 is 14 amino acids long. Trimming took 2 bases from V and 5 from J, leaving 10 bases between them. Germline-derived CDR1 and CDR2 are SGHTA and FQGNSA. Broader study findings: In older individuals, TCR beta diversity per million T cells was lower, falling roughly linearly with age. Naive and antigen-experienced cells were not separated, limiting conclusive comparison.

A second PCR, run for roughly 7 to 12 cycles, used a sample-barcoded 5' primer plus a J-beta primer mix. TCRdb analysed the 5' RACE reads with MiXCR anew, one entry per CDR3 protein. The repertoire holds about 1.1 million distinct CDR3 sequences, about two fifths seen once, with around 13% in the top ten. This receptor was obtained from a man aged 18 to 35 in good health. The chain couples TRBV7-2 to TRBJ2-1; D ambiguous. The sample taken for sequencing was blood. The chain's CDR3 is CASSLKARDNEQFF. The CDR3 DNA reads TGTGCCAGCAGCTTAAAAGCCCGAGACAATGAGCAGTTCTTC.